A selection of T cell receptor beta chains follows, all from one sample in a study of blood T cell repertoires in COVID-19. The protocol was immunoSEQ multiplex PCR, while the TCRdb copy is restricted to in-frame clones and leaves out a portion. Of 61,000 or so clones in the sample, around 85% were seen once. Specimen: peripheral blood. These receptors originate from a woman aged 70-85 years with acute or convalescent COVID-19. Each CDR3 is given with its conserved first and last residue. D genes are given only for firm matches. The size field is filled for only some rows; it gives once, few, many or a size class.

v_gene,d_gene,abundance,j_gene,CDR3aa,CDR3nt
TRBV5-4,TRBD1,NA,TRBJ1-2,CASSLGQGAYGYTF,TGTGCCAGCAGCTTGGGTCAGGGGGCCTATGGCTACACCTTC
TRBV4-2,NA,NA,TRBJ1-1,CASSPRDFGDTEAFF,TGTGCCAGCAGCCCCCGCGACTTCGGAGACACTGAAGCTTTCTTT
TRBV5-4,TRBD2,NA,TRBJ2-7,CASSFGGTTRGTSSYEQYF,TGTGCCAGCAGCTTTGGGGGGACTACCCGGGGGACGAGCTCCTACGAGCAGTACTTC
TRBV12-3/TRBV12-4,TRBD1,NA,TRBJ1-2,CASSSTGGYGYTF,TGTGCCAGCAGTTCGACAGGGGGCTATGGCTACACCTTC
TRBV4-1,TRBD2,NA,TRBJ2-6,CASSQDREAGANVLTF,TGCGCCAGCAGCCAAGATCGGGAGGCAGGGGCCAACGTCCTGACTTTC
TRBV12-5,TRBD2,few,TRBJ2-3,CASGFLAGVTDTQYF,TGTGCTAGTGGTTTTCTAGCGGGGGTCACAGATACGCAGTATTTT
TRBV30,TRBD1,NA,TRBJ1-5,CAWKGAGNQPQHF,TGTGCCTGGAAGGGGGCCGGCAATCAGCCCCAGCATTTT
TRBV5-1,TRBD1,NA,TRBJ2-7,CASSLAGQGAYEQYF,TGCGCCAGCAGCTTGGCGGGTCAGGGGGCCTACGAGCAGTACTTC
TRBV28,NA,NA,TRBJ2-5,CASRAGGREQETQYF,TGTGCCAGCAGGGCTGGTGGGAGAGAGCAAGAGACCCAGTACTTC
TRBV11-3,NA,once,TRBJ2-5,CASSLVLSTGRQETQYF,TGTGCCAGCAGCTTAGTCTTATCTACAGGCCGACAAGAGACCCAGTACTTC
TRBV7-2,TRBD1,NA,TRBJ2-5,CASSLVTGGLETQYF,TGTGCCAGCAGCTTAGTCACAGGGGGCCTGGAGACCCAGTACTTC
TRBV6-5,TRBD1,NA,TRBJ2-7,CASSRVDRGVYEQYF,TGTGCCAGCAGTCGAGTGGACAGGGGTGTTTACGAGCAGTACTTC
TRBV6-6,NA,few,TRBJ1-3,CASSGRDTSGNTIYF,TGTGCCAGCAGTGGCCGGGACACCTCTGGAAACACCATATATTTT
TRBV7-8,NA,NA,TRBJ1-4,CASSSTGFNEKLFF,TGTGCCAGCAGCTCGACAGGTTTTAATGAAAAACTGTTTTTT
TRBV4-2,NA,NA,TRBJ1-2,CASLRGNGYTF,TGTGCCAGCTTACGGGGTAATGGCTACACCTTC
TRBV4-2,TRBD1,few,TRBJ2-1,CASSQLPGQGAPEQFF,TGTGCCAGCAGCCAACTCCCGGGACAGGGGGCGCCCGAGCAGTTCTTC
TRBV30,NA,NA,TRBJ2-1,CAWRAGLRVDEQFF,TGTGCCTGGAGGGCGGGACTGAGGGTGGATGAGCAGTTCTTC
TRBV18,TRBD2,few,TRBJ2-1,CASSPSTSGGGYNEQFF,TGTGCCAGCTCACCATCGACTAGCGGGGGCGGGTACAATGAGCAGTTCTTC
TRBV20-1,TRBD1,NA,TRBJ1-2,CSADRDGYTF,TGCAGTGCTGACAGGGACGGCTACACCTTC
TRBV12-3/TRBV12-4,TRBD2,few,TRBJ2-3,CASSLAGGPPQYF,TGTGCCAGCAGTCTAGCGGGGGGGCCCCCGCAGTATTTT
TRBV30,NA,NA,TRBJ1-6,CAWRSGGIGNSPLHF,TGTGCCTGGAGATCCGGGGGTATAGGTAATTCACCCCTCCACTTT
TRBV7-6,NA,NA,TRBJ1-4,CASSADTTAEKLFF,TGTGCCAGCAGCGCGGACACCACCGCCGAAAAACTGTTTTTT
TRBV5-1,NA,few,TRBJ1-1,CASSYTTQNTEAFF,TGCGCCAGCAGCTATACGACTCAGAACACTGAAGCTTTCTTT
TRBV29-1,NA,NA,TRBJ1-4,CSVETVPHLPTNEKLFF,TGCAGCGTTGAGACAGTTCCCCACCTCCCAACTAATGAAAAACTGTTTTTT
TRBV5-1,TRBD2,once,TRBJ2-1,CASSSTSGGHNEQFF,TGCGCCAGCAGTTCTACTAGCGGGGGGCACAATGAGCAGTTCTTC
TRBV7-2,NA,few,TRBJ1-2,CASSLARGLGNYGYTF,TGTGCCAGCAGCTTGGCTCGCGGGCTAGGGAACTATGGCTACACCTTC
TRBV5-6,NA,few,TRBJ1-6,CASSLLSAGLNSPLHF,TGTGCCAGCAGCTTGTTATCGGCAGGGCTTAATTCACCCCTCCACTTT
TRBV6-5,TRBD2,many,TRBJ2-1,CATSGAGAYNEQFF,TGTGCCACCTCGGGCGCGGGGGCCTACAATGAGCAGTTCTTC
TRBV25-1,NA,NA,TRBJ1-1,CASARGGYTEAFF,TGTGCCAGCGCTAGGGGGGGGTACACTGAAGCCTTCTTT
TRBV13,TRBD1,NA,TRBJ1-6,CASSVGQYNSPLHF,TGTGCCAGCAGCGTGGGACAGTATAATTCACCCCTCCACTTT
TRBV6-2/TRBV6-3,TRBD1,NA,TRBJ2-5,CASSRGQEETQYF,TGTGCCAGCAGCCGCGGACAGGAAGAGACCCAGTACTTC
TRBV4-1,TRBD1,once,TRBJ2-7,CASSQDVQGGTYEQYF,TGCGCCAGCAGCCAAGATGTACAGGGGGGTACCTACGAGCAGTACTTC